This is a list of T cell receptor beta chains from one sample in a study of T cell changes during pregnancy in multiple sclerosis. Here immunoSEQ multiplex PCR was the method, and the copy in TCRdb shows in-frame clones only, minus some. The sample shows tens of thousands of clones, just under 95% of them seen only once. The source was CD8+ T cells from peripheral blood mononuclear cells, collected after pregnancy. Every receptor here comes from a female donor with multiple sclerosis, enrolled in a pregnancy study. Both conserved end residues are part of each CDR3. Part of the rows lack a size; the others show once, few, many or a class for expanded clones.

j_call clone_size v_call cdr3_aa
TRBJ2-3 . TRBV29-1 CSVADSLSSTDTQYF
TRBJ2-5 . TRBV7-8 CATDRGETQYF
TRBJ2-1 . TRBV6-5 CASSSGTGALNEQFF
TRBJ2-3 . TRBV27 CASSSDSGERVTDTQYF
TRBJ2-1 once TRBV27 CASSFGGYNEQFF
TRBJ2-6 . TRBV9 CASSSRRDSSSGANVLTF
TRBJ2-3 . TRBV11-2 CASIPSPPQYF
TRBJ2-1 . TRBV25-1 CASSEWTVRPSGEQFF
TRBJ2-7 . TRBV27 CASIKTSAGLTYEQYF
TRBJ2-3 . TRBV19 CASSIGPSVDTQYF
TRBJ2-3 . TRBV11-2 CASSQRAGEGGDTQYF
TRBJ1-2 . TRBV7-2 CASSFGVAYGYTF
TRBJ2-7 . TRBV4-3 CASSQDRTSGGLSYEQYF
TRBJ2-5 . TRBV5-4 CASRLAGDETQYF
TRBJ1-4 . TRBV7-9 CASSLPGQGNEKLFF
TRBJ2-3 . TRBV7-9 CASRPTLRDREADTQYF
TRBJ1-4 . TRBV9 CASSVDVGRHEKLFF
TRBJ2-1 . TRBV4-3 CASSQDRGSGGNEQFF
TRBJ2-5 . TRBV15 CATSRGRARRVETQYF
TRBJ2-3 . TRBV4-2 CASSQASGERTDTQYF
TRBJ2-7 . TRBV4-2 CASSLRLEGEQYF
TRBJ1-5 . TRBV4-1 CASSQDSYNQPQHF
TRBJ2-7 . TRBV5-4 CASSLGTGEQYF
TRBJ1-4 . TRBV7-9 CASSHPGTGEEKLFF
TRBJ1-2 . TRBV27 CASSLRGAGGYGYTF
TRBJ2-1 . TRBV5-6 CASSLGGQGYNEQFF
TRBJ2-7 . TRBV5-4 CASRREVSYEQYF
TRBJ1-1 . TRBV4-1 CASSQDGRAFF
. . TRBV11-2 CASSPRGPSYEQYF
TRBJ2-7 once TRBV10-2 CASSEVRNEQYF
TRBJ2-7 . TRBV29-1 CSVRTGAPYEQYF
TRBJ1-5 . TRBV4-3 CASSQDGGEPQHF